This is a list of T cell receptor beta chains from one sample in a study of blood T cell repertoires in COVID-19. TCRdb's copy holds only in-frame clones and misses some; the assay was immunoSEQ multiplex PCR. The sample has about 320,000 clones; under 90% are singletons. The sample taken for sequencing was peripheral blood. Every receptor here comes from a woman in her 30s with COVID-19, enrolled during active disease. Both conserved end residues are part of each CDR3. The D gene is left open where the match is weak. Expanded clones get a size class; other rows say once, few or many, or leave the size out.

d_call j_call v_call clone_size cdr3_nt cdr3_aa
- TRBJ1-1 TRBV10-1 once TGCGCCAGCAGTGATACCACTCAGGGGCAGACTGAAGCTTTCTTT CASSDTTQGQTEAFF
- TRBJ2-2 TRBV21-1 once TGTGCCAGCAGCAAAGGAGTCCGGCCCCAGACCCGACACGGGGAGCTGTTTTTT CASSKGVRPQTRHGELFF
TRBD1 TRBJ1-1 TRBV27 - TGTGCCAGCAGCCCCCGGGCACAGGGGGCAGTTGAAGCTTTCTTT CASSPRAQGAVEAFF
- TRBJ1-5 TRBV6-2/TRBV6-3 few TGTGCCAGCAGTCCCCGGGATCAGCCCCAGCATTTT CASSPRDQPQHF
- TRBJ2-1 TRBV7-8 - TGTGCCAGCAGCCCAACTAGCTTTAGGTCTGATGAGCAGTTCTTC CASSPTSFRSDEQFF
- TRBJ1-1 TRBV20-1 - TGCAGTGCTAGTCGCCCAGGGGACACTGAAGCTTTCTTT CSASRPGDTEAFF
- TRBJ2-3 TRBV4-2 - TGTGCCAGCAGCCAAGTCCTAGATTTGAGATATACGCAGTATTTT CASSQVLDLRYTQYF
TRBD1 TRBJ1-2 TRBV30 - TGTGCCTGGGGGACAGGGGTCGGCTATGGCTACACCTTC CAWGTGVGYGYTF
TRBD1 TRBJ1-4 TRBV13 - TGTGCCAGCAGCGCTCCGCGACAGGGGCTTAATGAAAAACTGTTTTTT CASSAPRQGLNEKLFF
- TRBJ1-2 TRBV25-1 - TGTGCCAGCAGTGTAACAGATAACTATGGCTACACCTTC CASSVTDNYGYTF
TRBD1 TRBJ1-6 TRBV20-1 - TGCAGTGCTTTACAGGGGTTACCCCTCCACTTT CSALQGLPLHF
TRBD1 TRBJ2-7 TRBV5-1 - TGCGCCAGCAGCTCCGGGACAGGGGGCGTCGAGCAGTACTTC CASSSGTGGVEQYF
TRBD1 TRBJ2-5 TRBV18 once TGTGCCAGCTCACCAGGGACAGATAGGGAGACCCAGTACTTC CASSPGTDRETQYF
- TRBJ2-4 TRBV4-1 - TGCGCCAGCAGCCCCGTTTTGAGCCTGGGCCAAAACATTCAGTACTTC CASSPVLSLGQNIQYF
- TRBJ1-5 TRBV6-2/TRBV6-3 few TGTGCCAGCAGTTACTCGATGTTAAGGGACAAGAATCAGCCCCAGCATTTT CASSYSMLRDKNQPQHF
TRBD2 TRBJ2-1 TRBV7-8 once TGTGCCAGCAGCCCGGGACTAGCGGGGGCCCAAGGCTATGAGCAGTTCTTC CASSPGLAGAQGYEQFF
- TRBJ1-2 TRBV2 - TGTGCCAGCAGCCCCCAGGGGAGTGGTTCTGGCTACACCTTC CASSPQGSGSGYTF
- TRBJ2-1 TRBV5-1 once TGCGCCAGCAGCTTGTATAGCAGTGGTGAGCAGTTCTTC CASSLYSSGEQFF
- TRBJ1-2 TRBV29-1 - TGCAGCGTAGGAACCGGGGAGGCCCGTCGGTCCTTC CSVGTGEARRSF
- TRBJ2-7 TRBV12-5 few TGTGCTAGTGGTTTGGATACTTACGAGCAGTACTTC CASGLDTYEQYF
- TRBJ2-7 TRBV11-2 - TGTGCCAGCAGCTTAGGACACGAATACGAGCAGTACTTC CASSLGHEYEQYF
- TRBJ2-1 TRBV5-5 - TGTGCCAGCAGCTTGTTTTCGCAGGGCGGAAATGAGCAGTTCTTC CASSLFSQGGNEQFF
TRBD2 TRBJ2-7 TRBV11-2 few TGTGCCAGCAGCTTAGCCCCACTAGCGGGGGACTACGAGCAGTACTTC CASSLAPLAGDYEQYF
- TRBJ1-6 TRBV2 - TGTGCCAGCAGTGAATCGGTATTTCTTTTTGAGGATTCCTATAATTCACCCCTCCACTTT CASSESVFLFEDSYNSPLHF
- TRBJ1-5 TRBV11-2 few TGTGCCAGCAGCTTAAGTAGAGGCAAGGATCAGCCCCAGCATTTT CASSLSRGKDQPQHF
TRBD1 TRBJ2-7 TRBV12-3/TRBV12-4 - TGTGCCAGCAGTCCGGGACAGGGCTACGAGCAGTACTTC CASSPGQGYEQYF
TRBD2 TRBJ2-2 TRBV10-2 few TGCGCCAGCAGTGAATCTAGCGGGGGGCGAGCCGGGGAGCTGTTTTTT CASSESSGGRAGELFF
- TRBJ2-7 TRBV4-1 - TGCGCCAGCAGCCAAGGTAGGCCAGGAAATTTCTCCTACGAGCAGTACTTC CASSQGRPGNFSYEQYF
TRBD2 TRBJ2-2 TRBV7-8 - TGTGCCAGCAGCTCTACCGTAGCGGGGGTTACCGGGGAGCTGTTTTTT CASSSTVAGVTGELFF
- TRBJ1-2 TRBV6-4 - TGTGCCAGCAGCCCACCAACTTCAGGGGACGGAGGCTACACCTTC CASSPPTSGDGGYTF
- TRBJ2-7 TRBV27 - TGTGCCAGCAGTTTATCGCAAGTCGGGTCCTACGAGCAGTACTTC CASSLSQVGSYEQYF
TRBD1 TRBJ1-2 TRBV6-1 - TGTGCCAGCCAACTTCCCGGGACAGCGGACTATGGCTACACCTTC CASQLPGTADYGYTF
TRBD1 TRBJ2-3 TRBV6-5 - TGTGCCAGCAGTTGGGACAGTCGAAATATCGCAGATACGCAGTATTTT CASSWDSRNIADTQYF
TRBD1 TRBJ1-2 TRBV12-3/TRBV12-4 - TGTGCCAGCAGTGTACAGGGGCGGGGCTACACCTTC CASSVQGRGYTF
TRBD1 TRBJ2-1 TRBV6-6 - TGTGCCAGCAGTTGGACAGGGGGCATGAATGAGCAGTTCTTC CASSWTGGMNEQFF
- TRBJ1-1 TRBV5-5 once TGTGCCAGCATACCGTTAGGAGTTGAAGCTTTCTTT CASIPLGVEAFF
- TRBJ1-2 TRBV18 - TGTGCCAGCTCACCACCGGAAGGGAAAGGGAGCTATGGCTACACCTTC CASSPPEGKGSYGYTF
- TRBJ2-5 TRBV11-2 - TGTGCCAGCAGCTCGAGTTTAGAACAGACCCAGTACTTC CASSSSLEQTQYF
TRBD1 TRBJ1-2 TRBV28 - TGTGCCAGCAGTTCACCCGGACAGGAGGAATATGGCTACACCTTC CASSSPGQEEYGYTF
TRBD1 TRBJ1-5 TRBV5-8 - TGTGCCAGCAGACCGGGACAGGGGGCATATCATAGCAATCAGCCCCAGCATTTT CASRPGQGAYHSNQPQHF
- TRBJ2-5 TRBV18 once TGTGCCAGCTCACCATTGGAGGGGGAGACCCAGTACTTC CASSPLEGETQYF
- TRBJ2-5 TRBV5-1 - TGCGCCAGCAGCTCGCAAGAGACCCAGTACTTC CASSSQETQYF